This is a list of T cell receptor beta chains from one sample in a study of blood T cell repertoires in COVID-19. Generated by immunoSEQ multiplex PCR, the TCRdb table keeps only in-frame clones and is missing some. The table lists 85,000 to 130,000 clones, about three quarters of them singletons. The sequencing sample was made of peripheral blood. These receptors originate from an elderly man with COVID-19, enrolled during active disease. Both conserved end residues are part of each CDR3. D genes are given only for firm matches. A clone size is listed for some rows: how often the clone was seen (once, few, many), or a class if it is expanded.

DNA: TGTGCCATCAGTGAGAGGACTAGCGGGACCTACGAGCAGTACTTC; CDR3: CAISERTSGTYEQYF; V: TRBV10-3; D: TRBD2; length: 15; size: NA; J: TRBJ2-7
DNA: TGTGCCAGCAGCTTACTAGCGGGAGGTGGCGAGCAGTACTTC; CDR3: CASSLLAGGGEQYF; V: TRBV11-2; D: TRBD2; length: 14; size: NA; J: TRBJ2-7
DNA: TGTGCCAGCAGATATGACAGGGGGCGAGCTTTCTTT; CDR3: CASRYDRGRAFF; V: TRBV12-3/TRBV12-4; D: TRBD1; length: 12; size: NA; J: TRBJ1-1
DNA: TGTGCCAGCAGATACCTTACAGTGAATAATTCACCCCTCCACTTT; CDR3: CASRYLTVNNSPLHF; V: TRBV6-5; D: NA; length: 15; size: NA; J: TRBJ1-6
DNA: TGCGCCAGCAGCCGGGGACAGGGGGCGGAAGAGACCCAGTACTTC; CDR3: CASSRGQGAEETQYF; V: TRBV23-1; D: TRBD1; length: 15; size: NA; J: TRBJ2-5
DNA: TGTGCCAGTAGGCGCTCCGGGACAGGGGACCAGCCCCAGCATTTT; CDR3: CASRRSGTGDQPQHF; V: TRBV19; D: TRBD1; length: 15; size: NA; J: TRBJ1-5
DNA: TGTGCCATCAGCCCTTTAGCGGGAGGGAACACCGGGGAGCTGTTTTTT; CDR3: CAISPLAGGNTGELFF; V: TRBV10-3; D: TRBD2; length: 16; size: few; J: TRBJ2-2
DNA: TGTGCCAGTAGTACTAATAGAGGGTCCTACAATGAGCAGTTCTTC; CDR3: CASSTNRGSYNEQFF; V: TRBV19; D: NA; length: 15; size: NA; J: TRBJ2-1
DNA: TGTGCCAGCAGCTTAGACAGGTATCAGCCCCAGCATTTT; CDR3: CASSLDRYQPQHF; V: TRBV11-2; D: NA; length: 13; size: NA; J: TRBJ1-5
DNA: TGCAGTGCTAGTCGGGCACAGGGGAAGCGTGGCTACACCTTC; CDR3: CSASRAQGKRGYTF; V: TRBV20-1; D: TRBD1; length: 14; size: NA; J: TRBJ1-2
DNA: TGTGCCAGCTCACCAGTACAGGGGGCTGGGGCCAACGTCCTGACTTTC; CDR3: CASSPVQGAGANVLTF; V: TRBV18; D: TRBD1; length: 16; size: NA; J: TRBJ2-6
DNA: TGTGCCAGCAGCCAAGACAGGTACTATGGCTACACCTTC; CDR3: CASSQDRYYGYTF; V: TRBV3-1/TRBV3-2; D: NA; length: 13; size: NA; J: TRBJ1-2
DNA: TGTGCCAGTAGTATACCCCCTAGCGGGGAGCAGTTCTTC; CDR3: CASSIPPSGEQFF; V: TRBV19; D: TRBD2; length: 13; size: NA; J: TRBJ2-1
DNA: TGTGCCAGCAGCCGAGGATCTTCTGGGGCCAACGTCCTGACTTTC; CDR3: CASSRGSSGANVLTF; V: TRBV5-5; D: NA; length: 15; size: few; J: TRBJ2-6
DNA: TGCGCCAGCAGCCAAGATTGGAAGCGGCGGGAGGGCAACGAGCAGTACTTC; CDR3: CASSQDWKRREGNEQYF; V: TRBV4-1; D: TRBD2; length: 17; size: NA; J: TRBJ2-7
DNA: TGTGCCAGCAGGACCCTCCAAGGGGCGAAGGATGGCTACACCTTC; CDR3: CASRTLQGAKDGYTF; V: TRBV2; D: NA; length: 15; size: NA; J: TRBJ1-2
DNA: TGTGCCAGCAGTTTAATAGCGGCTAGCACAGATACGCAGTATTTT; CDR3: CASSLIAASTDTQYF; V: TRBV28; D: NA; length: 15; size: NA; J: TRBJ2-3
DNA: TGCGCCAGCAGCCAGGATAGGATCATGGGGGCGCGTAGCACTGAAGCTTTCTTT; CDR3: CASSQDRIMGARSTEAFF; V: TRBV5-1; D: NA; length: 18; size: NA; J: TRBJ1-1
DNA: TGTGCCAGCTATACCGGGACAGGGTATGGCTACACCTTC; CDR3: CASYTGTGYGYTF; V: TRBV18; D: TRBD1; length: 13; size: NA; J: TRBJ1-2
DNA: TGTGCCAGCAGTTTCAGACAGGGGGCCGATACGCAGTATTTT; CDR3: CASSFRQGADTQYF; V: TRBV28; D: TRBD1; length: 14; size: NA; J: TRBJ2-3
DNA: TGTGCCAGCTCACCAGTCAAACTAGCGGGAGTCAATGAGCAGTTCTTC; CDR3: CASSPVKLAGVNEQFF; V: TRBV18; D: TRBD2; length: 16; size: NA; J: TRBJ2-1
DNA: TGCGCCAGCAGCCTGCCGGGACTAGCGGGAGGAAAAACCGGGGAGCTGTTTTTT; CDR3: CASSLPGLAGGKTGELFF; V: TRBV5-1; D: TRBD2; length: 18; size: NA; J: TRBJ2-2
DNA: TGCGCCAGCAGCTCCCAGGGGTTGGCCCAGTACTTC; CDR3: CASSSQGLAQYF; V: TRBV4-1; D: NA; length: 12; size: NA; J: TRBJ2-5
DNA: TGTGCCAGCAGCTTTATGGGACTAGCGGGAGCGGGCTCCTACAATGAGCAGTTCTTC; CDR3: CASSFMGLAGAGSYNEQFF; V: TRBV7-2; D: TRBD2; length: 19; size: NA; J: TRBJ2-1
DNA: TGTGCCAGTAGTATAGATGAGGGAATACAGCCCCAGCATTTT; CDR3: CASSIDEGIQPQHF; V: TRBV19; D: NA; length: 14; size: NA; J: TRBJ1-5
DNA: TGCGCCAGCAGCTTGGGGGCCATTCAAGAGACCCAGTACTTC; CDR3: CASSLGAIQETQYF; V: TRBV5-1; D: NA; length: 14; size: NA; J: TRBJ2-5